These 9 T cell receptor beta chains came from one sample sequenced in a study of cytomegalovirus exposure and HLA in healthy donors. The PCR had 60 Vbeta and 13 Jbeta primers. The table came from immunoSEQ multiplex PCR; TCRdb's copy has only in-frame clones and leaves some out. Of about 160,000 clones listed, roughly four fifths are singletons. The sample taken for sequencing was PBMCs. Receptor source: a woman aged 40 to 50 in good health and CMV-seronegative.

The V and J genes are TRBV27 and TRBJ2-2; 12 bases agree with TRBD2. The CDR3 contains 22 residues. The germline CDR1 and CDR2 sequences are MNHEY and SMNVEV (reference sequence). V gave up 5 bases and J gave up 5 bases; unmatched junction bases: 24. The CDR3 protein is CASSDLDRTSGDHPELTGELFF. In nucleotides, the CDR3 is TGTGCCAGCAGTGACCTCGACAGGACTAGCGGGGACCACCCAGAATTAACCGGGGAGCTGTTTTTT.

The chain employs TRBV7-8 and TRBJ1-2, with D perhaps TRBD1 (6 bases). The V gene lost 5 bases and the J gene lost 8 bases, with 24 bases spanning the gap. CDR1 and CDR2 from the germline V gene are SGHVS and FQNEAQ. This CDR3 is 16 amino acids long. The CDR3 coding sequence is TGTGCCAGCAGCCTATTAAGGCTTAAACAGGGCGGGGGCTACACCTTC. Protein: CASSLLRLKQGGGYTF.

The chain couples TRBV5-4 to TRBJ1-5, with 8 nucleotides matching TRBD1. CDR3 length equals 15 residues. J lost 3 bases, V lost 3 bases, and 5 bases had no gene match. Germline V lookup: CDR1 SGHNT, CDR2 YYREEE (reference sequence). The CDR3 spells CASSSGQGHNQPQHF. The CDR3 nucleotides are TGTGCCAGCAGCTCCGGACAGGGTCACAATCAGCCCCAGCATTTT.

V usage is TRBV7-8 and J usage is TRBJ1-1; a weak D match, TRBD1 (5 bases). This CDR3 has 14 residues. V was clipped by 5 bases and J by 2 bases, with 12 bases between them. Germline CDR1 SGHVS, CDR2 FQNEAQ. Here the CDR3 reads CASSPLTVNTEAFF. The CDR3 bases are TGTGCCAGCAGCCCACTGACAGTCAACACTGAAGCTTTCTTT.

The chain carries TRBV29-1 and TRBJ1-2, with 8 bases fitting TRBD1. Germline-derived CDR1 and CDR2 are SQVTM and ANQGSEA. CDR3 length equals 14 residues. The DNA for the CDR3 is TGCAGTTCCAGGACAGGGTCGTACCCTGATGGCTACACCTTC. Translation gives CSSRTGSYPDGYTF.

The table lists this clone with a count of one. The chain combines TRBV2 with TRBJ1-1; TRBD1 aligns across 8 bases. The CDR3 length is 16 residues. The germline V gene encodes CDR1 SNHLY and CDR2 FYNNEI. V lost 4 bases and J lost 0; bases outside the gene matches: 7. CDR3 sequence reads: CASSADRVGLNTEAFF. In DNA, the CDR3 is TGTGCCAGCAGTGCGGACAGGGTTGGGTTGAACACTGAAGCTTTCTTT.

This clone was seen just once. J is TRBJ2-7 and V is TRBV13; no firm D call. This CDR3 is built from 13 residues. From germline, CDR1 is PRHDT and CDR2 FYEKMQ (reference sequence). V shed 5 bases and J shed 3 bases, with 11 bases lying between them. The CDR3 nucleotides are TGTGCCAGCAGCCCTTTTAACAGCTACGAGCAGTACTTC. Translated, it gives CASSPFNSYEQYF.

The chain couples TRBV7-9 to TRBJ1-6; 7 nucleotides line up with TRBD1. CDR1 is SEHNR and CDR2 is FQNEAQ in the germline V gene (reference sequence). V was clipped by 2 bases and J by 4 bases; unmatched bases: 11. This CDR3 contains 18 residues. CDR3 in DNA: TGTGCCAGCAGCTTAAGCTCGAGGGGACAGATATATAATTCACCCCTCCACTTT. Its protein product is CASSLSSRGQIYNSPLHF.

The rearrangement joins TRBV5-5 to TRBJ1-1, with D tentatively TRBD1 (5 bases). CDR3 size: 14 residues. The V and J ends lost 0 bases and 6 bases respectively, with 12 bases between them. The germline CDR1 and CDR2 sequences are SGHKS and YYEKEE (reference sequence). This CDR3 reads CASSLGGVLPEAFF. In nucleotides, the CDR3 is TGTGCCAGCAGCTTGGGGGGGGTTCTCCCTGAAGCTTTCTTT. The full variable domain, rest sourced from reference TRBV5-5 and TRBJ1-1, is DAGVTQSPTHLIKTRGQQVTLRCSPISGHKSVSWYQQVLGQGPQFIFQYYEKEERGRGNFPDRFSARQFPNYSSELNVNALLLGDSALYLCASSLGGVLPEAFFGQGTRLTVV.